This TCR beta chain was sequenced in a study of cytomegalovirus exposure and HLA in healthy donors. Study conclusions and caveats: In a later analysis, compared with equally common non-associated chains, HLA-associated beta chains were more expanded. Presence/absence analyses assumed roughly uniform sequencing depth across donors. Later on, an analysis found that several of the most significant clusters appeared to be linked to common viral pathogens, which included parvovirus B19. Excluded were some V segments that proved indistinguishable, including TRBV6-2 and TRBV6-3.

This CDR3 contains 15 residues. Trimming cost V 4 bases and J 0 bases; bases outside gene matches: 6. Germline-derived CDR1 and CDR2 are MDHEN and SYDVKM. Primers for the PCR totalled 60 Vbeta and 13 Jbeta. Using immunoSEQ multiplex PCR, the repertoire was profiled, and TCRdb retains in-frame clones only, with some absent. Among 95,000 to 150,000 clones listed, around three quarters were seen once. With respect to this clone: No antigen is known for it. This sample also contains other DNA sequences that code for the same CDR3.

This receptor was taken from a woman aged 40 to 50 in good health and CMV-seronegative. The chain couples TRBV28 to TRBJ2-7; 7 bases align to TRBD1. Sequenced material: PBMCs. The CDR3 protein is CASSSPGGNSYEQYF. CDR3 nucleotides: TGTGCCAGCAGTTCCCCAGGGGGAAACTCCTACGAGCAGTACTTC.